These 18 T cell receptor beta chains were sequenced from one sample in a study of shared clonotypes between healthy human individuals. The assay was immunoSEQ multiplex PCR, and TCRdb's table has in-frame clones only and misses some. The sample has about 120,000 clones; roughly two thirds are singletons. The sample comprised memory CD8+ T cells sorted from blood. Subset denoted: CD45RO+ cells pooled with CCR7-negative TemRA cells. All receptors derive from a woman in her thirties in good health.

The CDR3: CASSSLAGGVQPQHF. The CDR3 DNA reads as TGTGCCAGCAGTTCCCTGGCGGGGGGGGTTCAGCCCCAGCATTTT. The chain employs TRBV28 and TRBJ1-5; D may be TRBD1 (5 bases). CDR3 length: 15 amino acids. CDR1 and CDR2 (germline): MDHEN, SYDVKM. Trimming left V 4 bases short and J 6 bases short, with 16 bases between.

A few counts support this clone. The V gene is TRBV10-3, the J gene TRBJ2-3, with D tentatively TRBD2 (5 bases). This CDR3 has 12 amino acids. Germline V CDR1 and CDR2: ENHRY, SYGVKD. V was shortened by 6 bases and J by 4 bases, with 8 bases between the two germline ends. CDR3 amino acids: CAIRREPDTQYF. CDR3 coding DNA: TGTGCCATCAGGAGGGAGCCAGATACGCAGTATTTT.

The chain has TRBV6-5 and TRBJ2-7; D ambiguous. This CDR3 has 15 amino acids. Germline V lookup: CDR1 MNHEY, CDR2 SVGAGI. Trimming stripped 1 base from V and 0 bases from J, with 10 bases between. The CDR3 loop is CASSYYGWGSYEQYF. Here the CDR3 DNA reads TGTGCCAGCAGTTACTATGGCTGGGGCTCCTACGAGCAGTACTTC.

The V and J genes are TRBV7-3 and TRBJ2-1; tentative D call: TRBD1 (5 bases). This CDR3 spans 15 amino acids. CDR1 and CDR2 (germline): SGHTA, FQGTGA. The V and J ends lost 7 bases and 5 bases respectively, with 18 bases between them. The CDR3, as DNA: TGTGCCAGCATCCCCCGCGGTAGGGGTAACAATGAGCAGTTCTTC. Amino acid sequence: CASIPRGRGNNEQFF.

There are many counts of this clone. The chain combines TRBV5-3 with TRBJ2-1; TRBD1 is a possible D gene (5 bases). TRBV5-3 is flagged as an ORF with uncertain function. With 4 bases removed from V and 8 bases from J, the gap between germline ends came to 10 bases. This CDR3 region has 12 residues. As DNA, the CDR3 is TGTGCCAGAAGCATTGACAGCCATGAGCAGTTCTTC. Translated, it gives CARSIDSHEQFF.

The chain combines TRBV5-1 with TRBJ1-1; no clear D. Germline CDR1 SGHRS, CDR2 YFSETQ. V was pared by 0 bases and J by 5 bases, with 8 bases between. The CDR3 has 13 residues. In DNA form, the CDR3 reads TGCGCCAGCAGCTTGGCTCTAGGGACTGAAGCTTTCTTT. It is translated as CASSLALGTEAFF.

The V gene is TRBV7-9, the J gene TRBJ2-5; D uncertain. V gave up 4 bases and J gave up 2 bases, with 5 bases separating them. Germline V gives CDR1 SEHNR, CDR2 FQNEAQ (reference sequence). This CDR3 spans 12 amino acids. The CDR3 spells CASSWDQETQYF. The CDR3 nucleotides are TGTGCCAGCAGCTGGGATCAAGAGACCCAGTACTTC.

In its sample, this clone was seen a few times. The rearrangement uses TRBV27 and TRBJ1-1, with D possibly matching TRBD1 (6 bases). Trimming removed 5 bases at V and 4 bases at J, with 14 bases between. Germline V CDR1 and CDR2: MNHEY, SMNVEV (reference sequence). The CDR3 consists of 14 residues. The CDR3 DNA reads TGTGCCAGCAGTAAACTAAAAGGGGGCACTGAAGCTTTCTTT. This gives the protein CASSKLKGGTEAFF.

The rearrangement uses TRBV9 and TRBJ1-1, with 7 nucleotides matching TRBD1. Germline V gives CDR1 SGDLS, CDR2 YYNGEE. This CDR3 is 14 amino acids long. The V and J ends lost 2 bases and 1 base, in that order; junction bases with no gene match: 2. The DNA for the CDR3 is TGTGCCAGCAGCGTCCAGGGGGAGAACACTGAAGCTTTCTTT. It translates to CASSVQGENTEAFF.

V and J are TRBV6-1 and TRBJ1-1; D remains ambiguous. The CDR3 is 13 amino acids. The germline CDR1 and CDR2 sequences are MNHNS and SASEGT. Trimming stripped 6 bases from V and 1 base from J, with 9 bases between. As DNA, the CDR3 is TGTGCCAGCAGGGACGGCCAGAACACTGAAGCTTTCTTT. Its translation is CASRDGQNTEAFF.

J is TRBJ2-7 and V is TRBV27; TRBD2 agrees at 8 bases. This CDR3 is built from 15 residues. Per germline, CDR1 MNHEY and CDR2 SMNVEV (reference sequence). The ends lost 5 bases at V and 3 bases at J; junction bases unmatched: 9. In DNA, the CDR3 is TGTGCCAGCAGTGGGGAGGGACTAGGACTCTACGAGCAGTACTTC. This gives the protein CASSGEGLGLYEQYF.

The gene calls are TRBV5-7 and TRBJ1-6; D remains ambiguous. TRBV5-7 is labeled an ORF, and its function is uncertain. V shed 7 bases and J shed 10 bases, with 15 bases lying between them. The CDR3 is 13 amino acids. In DNA form, the CDR3 reads TGTGCCAGCTCTCTGGTGGAATGGTCACCCCTCCACTTT. This encodes CASSLVEWSPLHF.

This clone was seen only a few times. V gene TRBV25-1 combines with J gene TRBJ2-1; D might be TRBD1 or TRBD2, each matching 5 bases. Per germline, CDR1 MGHDK and CDR2 SYGVNS. The V end lost 2 bases, the J end lost 6 bases, and 23 bases lay between the germline ends. The CDR3 length is 18 residues. The CDR3 sequence is CASSETPPPGPPFNEQFF. CDR3 nucleotide sequence: TGTGCCAGCAGTGAAACTCCTCCCCCGGGACCACCTTTCAATGAGCAGTTCTTC.

This clone was recorded many times. The chain is built from TRBV11-2 and TRBJ2-7; 10 bases align to TRBD1. Germline CDR1 reads SGHAT; CDR2 reads FQNNGV. CDR3 length: 14 amino acids. With 5 bases clipped from V and 3 bases from J, the junction kept 4 bases outside the gene matches. In DNA form, the CDR3 reads TGTGCCAGCAGCCAAGGGACAGGGGTCTACGAGCAGTACTTC. It specifies CASSQGTGVYEQYF.

The CDR3 DNA sequence: TGTGCCAGCAGTTACCCTGACCCAATACACACTGAAGCTTTCTTT. Its translation is CASSYPDPIHTEAFF. This sequence joins TRBV6-6 and TRBJ1-1; D is unclear. V dropped 2 bases and J dropped 3 bases, with 13 bases sitting between them. Germline CDR1 and CDR2: MNHNY and SVGAGI (reference sequence). This CDR3 comprises 15 residues.

The chain has TRBV19 and TRBJ2-2; D is undetermined. There are 12 residues in the CDR3. In germline, CDR1 is LNHDA, CDR2 SQIVND (reference sequence). V gave up 3 bases and J gave up 9 bases, with 8 bases separating them. In DNA, the CDR3 is TGTGCCAGTAGTATTAAGTTTAGGGAGCTGTTTTTT. Protein sequence: CASSIKFRELFF.

The table lists this clone with a few counts. The identical CDR3 is also encoded by other nucleotide sequences in the sample. The V call is TRBV27, the J call TRBJ1-1; 8 bases are shared with TRBD1. The CDR3 is made up of 15 amino acids. The V gene's germline CDR1 is MNHEY and CDR2 SMNVEV (reference sequence). The V and J ends lost 4 bases and 1 base, in that order; junction bases with no gene match: 5. The CDR3 region has the DNA TGTGCCAGCAGTTCTTGGGACAGGAAGAACACTGAAGCTTTCTTT. It encodes CASSSWDRKNTEAFF.

This clone was picked up a small number of times. The rearrangement links TRBV7-2 to TRBJ1-1, with D unclear. This CDR3 contains 14 residues. V was trimmed by 4 bases and J by 1 base, leaving 10 bases between them. Germline CDR1 and CDR2: SGHTA and FQGNSA. In DNA form, the CDR3 reads TGTGCCAGCAGCTCCGGAGGCTGGAACACTGAAGCTTTCTTT. This translates into CASSSGGWNTEAFF.